Below are 20 T cell receptor beta chains sequenced from a single sample in a study of Ad26.COV2.S vaccination and SARS-CoV-2 variants. Treatment given: around 19 received Ad26.COV2.S at low or high dose, single or two shots; about 5 received placebo; per-sample allocation not given. Material that was analyzed had been drawn on day 63 after the first vaccine or placebo injection. Assay used: immunoSEQ multiplex PCR; TCRdb lists only in-frame clones, some missing. The sample has roughly 510,000 clones; about 83% are singletons. The material was peripheral blood, obtained in a trial of Ad26.COV2.S vaccine versus placebo. The receptors stem from a person between 18 and 59 years old who received the Ad26.COV2.S COVID-19 vaccine or a placebo.

This clone was seen a single time. The limits of the CDR3 on the DNA are not certain, so only TCRdb's listed CDR3 is given. V is TRBV2 and J is TRBJ2-2; TRBD2, the D gene given by the table, was not confirmed from the DNA. The CDR3 has 16 residues if both end residues are counted. CDR1 is SNHLY and CDR2 is FYNNEI in the germline V gene. CDR3 region: CASSTSGGANTGELFF.

The chain recombines TRBV24-1 with TRBJ2-2; D gene ambiguous. CDR3 length: 10 residues. V shed 4 bases and J shed 15 bases, with 8 bases lying between them. The germline V gene has CDR1 KGHDR and CDR2 SFDVKD. This CDR3 is CATSEKTLFF. The CDR3 DNA follows: TGTGCCACCAGTGAGAAGACTTTGTTTTTT.

In regard to this clone: Compared with germline, one end of the junction differs, possibly owing to a read error. The chain uses TRBV29-1 and TRBJ2-1; unclear D gene. CDR1 and CDR2 (germline): SQVTM, ANQGSEA. CDR3 length: 9 residues. CDR3 amino acids: CSVDVEPFF. The CDR3 coding sequence is TGCAGCGTTGATGTAGAGCCGTTCTTC.

In this sample, this clone turned up a few times. The genes are TRBV5-1 and TRBJ2-7; TRBD2 matches at 11 bases. The V gene's germline CDR1 is SGHRS and CDR2 YFSETQ. There are 14 residues in the CDR3. Trimming removed 0 bases from V and 6 bases from J; junction bases left unmatched: 2. The CDR3 spells CASSLGLAGSEQYF. As DNA, the CDR3 is TGCGCCAGCAGCTTGGGACTAGCGGGAAGCGAGCAGTACTTC.

The chain is built from TRBV7-8 and TRBJ1-5; possible D gene TRBD1, 5 bases. Germline V CDR1 and CDR2: SGHVS, FQNEAQ. This CDR3 has 15 residues. V dropped 1 base and J dropped 4 bases, with 11 bases sitting between them. This CDR3 reads CASSLGLGGNQPQHF. DNA of the CDR3: TGTGCCAGCAGCTTAGGACTGGGGGGGAATCAGCCCCAGCATTTT.

V is TRBV18 and J is TRBJ2-3, with 8 bases identical to TRBD2. CDR3 size: 14 residues. V lost 2 bases and J lost 10; bases outside the gene matches: 8. Germline V gene lookup returns CDR1 KGHSH and CDR2 LQKENI. The CDR3 DNA is TGTGCCAGCTCACCAACAGCGGGGGTTCAGGCGCAGTATTTT. This gives the protein CASSPTAGVQAQYF.

The chain recombines TRBV7-2 with TRBJ2-5; weak D call: TRBD2 (5 bases). The V and J ends lost 5 bases and 4 bases respectively, with 11 bases between them. The CDR3 is made up of 13 amino acids. CDR1 is SGHTA, CDR2 FQGNSA, per germline. CDR3 in amino acids: CASSPPRGETQYF. The CDR3 DNA is TGTGCCAGCAGCCCCCCACGGGGAGAGACCCAGTACTTC.

This sequence joins TRBV27 and TRBJ2-5; tentatively, D is TRBD1 (5 bases). V lost 3 bases to trimming and J lost 4 bases, with 6 bases between them. The germline gives CDR1 MNHEY, CDR2 SMNVEV (reference sequence). This CDR3 comprises 12 residues. The CDR3 protein is CASSFQGETQYF. CDR3 coding DNA: TGTGCCAGCAGTTTCCAGGGAGAGACCCAGTACTTC.

The rearrangement links TRBV7-2 to TRBJ2-1, with a possible D match to TRBD1 (5 bases). Germline V gives CDR1 SGHTA, CDR2 FQGNSA. V was trimmed by 6 bases and J by 3 bases, leaving 12 bases between them. This CDR3 is built from 14 residues. CDR3 region: CASRGPGFYNEQFF. The DNA for the CDR3 is TGTGCCAGCAGGGGGCCAGGGTTCTACAATGAGCAGTTCTTC.

Details on this clone: The same CDR3 also results from other DNA sequences found in this sample. This sequence joins TRBV5-1 and TRBJ2-1; a possible D gene is TRBD1 (5 bases). CDR3 length: 12 amino acids. In germline, CDR1 is SGHRS, CDR2 YFSETQ. The V gene lost 4 bases and the J gene lost 7 bases, with 9 bases spanning the gap. In nucleotides, the CDR3 is TGCGCCAGCAGCCCTCCAGGGAATGAGCAGTTCTTC. Amino acid sequence: CASSPPGNEQFF.

This chain links TRBV2 with TRBJ1-2; 7 positions match TRBD1. The CDR3 runs 15 residues. Germline CDR1 is SNHLY and CDR2 is FYNNEI. With V trimmed by 6 bases and J by 6 bases, 13 bases remained unmatched. The CDR3 bases are TGTGCCAGCAGCTTATTAGACAGGGTAAACGATGGCTACACCTTC. Protein sequence: CASSLLDRVNDGYTF.

Of note for this clone: One end of the junction fails to match germline, which may point to a read error. The V gene is TRBV28, the J gene TRBJ1-3; D unclear. Germline V gene lookup returns CDR1 MDHEN and CDR2 SYDVKM. This CDR3 is built from 14 residues. The CDR3 nucleotides read TGTGCCAGCAGTTTTAACACTTTTGGACACACCATATATTTT. Amino acids: CASSFNTFGHTIYF.

The chain couples TRBV6-2 or TRBV6-3 to TRBJ2-7, with TRBD2 matching over 8 bases. Germline loops: CDR1 MNHEY, CDR2 SVGEGT. The CDR3 extends over 16 amino acids. V was clipped by 0 bases and J by 4 bases; unmatched bases: 8. CDR3 bases: TGTGCCAGCAGTTACTCGAGCAGCGGGAGTCCATACGAGCAGTACTTC. Its protein is CASSYSSSGSPYEQYF.

The J gene is TRBJ2-6, the V gene TRBV9; D is possibly TRBD1 or TRBD2 (6 bases each). Trimming took 4 bases from V and 0 from J, leaving 17 bases between them. Per germline, CDR1 SGDLS and CDR2 YYNGEE. The CDR3 length is 18 residues. CDR3: CASSTPTGLFSGANVLTF. The CDR3 region has the DNA TGTGCCAGCAGCACACCGACAGGACTATTCTCTGGGGCCAACGTCCTGACTTTC.

J is TRBJ2-1 and V is TRBV20-1; D remains unclear. Deletions cut 0 bases from V and 14 bases from J, with 8 bases between. This CDR3 has 10 amino acids. CDR1 is DFQATT and CDR2 is SNEGSKA in the germline V gene (reference sequence). CDR3 sequence: CSARDREEFF. The CDR3 region has the DNA TGCAGTGCTAGAGACCGAGAGGAGTTCTTC.

The J gene is TRBJ2-1, the V gene TRBV6-5; 9 bases agree with TRBD2. In germline, CDR1 is MNHEY, CDR2 SVGAGI. The length of the CDR3 is 15 residues. V dropped 8 bases and J dropped 9; count of bases not matched to a gene: 14. This chain's CDR3 is CASGRASGALSEQFF. The CDR3 bases are TGTGCCAGCGGGCGGGCTAGCGGGGCCCTGAGTGAGCAGTTCTTC.

The chain is built from TRBV7-9 and TRBJ1-3; a weak D match, TRBD1 (6 bases). The CDR3 totals 15 residues. With 4 bases removed from V and 0 bases from J, the gap between germline ends came to 10 bases. Germline values: CDR1 SEHNR, CDR2 FQNEAQ (reference sequence). The CDR3 DNA sequence: TGTGCCAGCAGCTCCACAGGGACCTCTGGAAACACCATATATTTT. This gives the protein CASSSTGTSGNTIYF.

The V call is TRBV30, the J call TRBJ1-3; TRBD1 matches at 7 bases. The ends lost 5 bases at V and 6 bases at J; junction bases unmatched: 7. CDR3 size: 13 residues. Germline CDR1 GTSNPN, CDR2 SVGIG (reference sequence). CDR3 coding DNA: TGTGCCTGGTCTCAGGGGGGAATAAACACCATATATTTT. It specifies CAWSQGGINTIYF. The variable domain in full, completed from reference TRBV30 and TRBJ1-3, reads SQTIHQWPATLVQPVGSPLSLECTVEGTSNPNLYWYRQAAGRGLQLLFYSVGIGQISSEVPQNLSASRPQDRQFILSSKKLLLSDSGFYLCAWSQGGINTIYFGEGSWLTVV.

The chain combines TRBV7-8 with TRBJ2-1, with D tentatively TRBD1 (6 bases). Trimming stripped 0 bases from V and 0 bases from J, with 9 bases between. This CDR3 spans 16 amino acids. Germline V gene data show CDR1 as SGHVS and CDR2 as FQNEAQ. CDR3 sequence reads: CASSLAVGGSYNEQFF. The CDR3 DNA reads TGTGCCAGCAGCTTAGCCGTAGGGGGCTCCTACAATGAGCAGTTCTTC.

The chain joins TRBV10-3 to TRBJ1-1; the D gene is possibly TRBD1 (5 bases). This CDR3 comprises 16 residues. The ends were cut back, 4 bases at V and 3 bases at J, with 18 bases in the middle. Germline V gives CDR1 ENHRY, CDR2 SYGVKD. CDR3 in amino acids: CAISGKIIREYTEAFF. The CDR3 DNA follows: TGTGCCATCAGTGGGAAAATTATCAGGGAATACACTGAAGCTTTCTTT.